This TCR beta chain stems from a study of identifying expanded T cells in peripheral blood (dated by TCRdb to the late 2010s). As for the study more broadly: Technical replicates were generated by sequencing separate aliquots of the same genomic DNA pool, with four replicates compared pairwise.

Here is what the overall study found, with its caveats: Across all healthy-donor time intervals, the beta-binomial model significantly lowered both the number of clones called differentially abundant and the false-positive rate. Across all healthy donors, variance in clone template counts between approximately two-week samples was found to increase significantly with total template count. The binomial model flagged 0.95 to 1.5 differentially abundant clones between technical replicates but 15 to 17 over around two weeks and 19 to 20 over roughly 4 weeks. The authors expected that over much longer intervals, such as months to years, biological variance in healthy repertoires might increase even further.

Remarks on this clone: Its recognized antigen is unknown. Qualities for individual bases were not recorded, and no much larger clone is one base off.

V was cut back by 2 bases and J by 5 bases, leaving a gap of 18 bases between them. Via the germline V gene, CDR1 is MNHNS and CDR2 SASEGT. The CDR3 contains 16 residues, cysteine and phenylalanine counted. Solely the CDR3 DNA is kept, with 48 bases framed from the first base. No immune events, such as infections, were documented for the healthy donors during the collection period. Time-dependent variance in a beta-binomial model of T-cell clone differential abundance was calibrated using healthy-donor blood repertoires as a training cohort. There were around ten healthy donors in the training cohort, of whom 3 were female and 7 were male. Donor ages ranged from about 25 to 70 years, with an average of about 41 years. Whole blood, obtained from a commercial supplier, was collected from each healthy donor at three time points spaced approximately two weeks apart. Genomic DNA was extracted from unsorted whole blood for immunosequencing.

TCRbeta CDR3 regions were profiled by bias-controlled multiplex PCR amplification of genomic DNA with the immunoSEQ Assay. As for the original processing: The absolute abundance of each unique TCRbeta CDR3 region was quantified after sequences were collapsed and filtered. Differential abundance was tested with a binomial (Fisher-equivalent) model and with a beta-binomial model adding time-dependent variance fitted from healthy donors. Clones with fewer than 5 combined templates were removed, and differential abundance was called for clones with a Benjamini-Hochberg FDR below 0.01. The form v = (b*log(k)+a)^2 was used to model beta-binomial variance as a function of total template count across the two samples. The table comes from immuneACCESS by way of TCRdb, which keeps in-frame sequences with V and J called. Part of the clones is missing from these tables; in studies checked, under half for an unresolved V gene and the rest for unknown reasons. D and trimming come from the DNA, and the V and J calls and clone size come from that table. The sample table holds over 85,000 clones, of which 88% were seen once. The leading ten clones occupy roughly 13% of the sample.

The sample comprised blood. This clonotype was sampled from a person aged 18-69 years in good health. This chain is built from TRBV6-1 and TRBJ1-1; the D gene remains uncertain. For the CDR3, the sequence is CASSERSRLAWTEAFF. The DNA is as follows: TGTGCCAGCAGTGAAAGGTCACGACTGGCGTGGACTGAAGCTTTCTTT.